This is a list of T cell receptor beta chains from one sample in a study of T cell changes during pregnancy in multiple sclerosis. This table comes from immunoSEQ multiplex PCR, and its TCRdb copy is limited to in-frame clones, with some not included. This sample has tens of thousands of clones, with 92% found just once. This sample comprised peripheral blood, obtained in the second trimester of pregnancy. These receptors came from a female donor with multiple sclerosis, enrolled in a pregnancy study. The CDR3 runs from the conserved cysteine through the conserved F or W. A D gene is named only where the DNA matches it firmly. Only part of the rows carry a size: once, few, many, or a class if the clone is expanded.

d_gene: .; v_gene: TRBV5-1; abundance: .; j_gene: TRBJ2-7; CDR3nt: TGCGCCAGCAGCCCCGACAGCTACGAGCAGTACTTC; CDR3aa: CASSPDSYEQYF
d_gene: TRBD1; v_gene: TRBV4-1; abundance: .; j_gene: TRBJ1-1; CDR3nt: TGCGCCAGCAGGCCCGCGGGGACAGGGGCCGAAGCTTTCTTT; CDR3aa: CASRPAGTGAEAFF
d_gene: TRBD2; v_gene: TRBV10-3; abundance: .; j_gene: TRBJ2-2; CDR3nt: TGTGCCATCAGTGATCCCCGACGCGGGAGGGGTCGGGGGACCGGGGAGCTGTTTTTT; CDR3aa: CAISDPRRGRGRGTGELFF
d_gene: TRBD2; v_gene: TRBV6-1; abundance: .; j_gene: TRBJ2-1; CDR3nt: TGTGCCAGCAGTGAACGTAGCGGGAGGGCAGGTGAGCAGTTCTTC; CDR3aa: CASSERSGRAGEQFF
d_gene: TRBD2; v_gene: TRBV29-1; abundance: .; j_gene: TRBJ2-3; CDR3nt: TGCAGCGTTCGGGGGAGGGCCACCGATACGCAGTATTTT; CDR3aa: CSVRGRATDTQYF
d_gene: .; v_gene: TRBV28; abundance: few; j_gene: TRBJ1-2; CDR3nt: TGTGCCAGCAGTCGAGTCTATGGCTACACCTTC; CDR3aa: CASSRVYGYTF
d_gene: TRBD1; v_gene: TRBV28; abundance: once; j_gene: TRBJ1-1; CDR3nt: TGTGCCAGCAGTTTTCCCGGGACAGGGGGCTTGAACACTGAAGCTTTCTTT; CDR3aa: CASSFPGTGGLNTEAFF
d_gene: .; v_gene: TRBV5-5; abundance: once; j_gene: TRBJ1-5; CDR3nt: TGTGCCAGCAGCCCCACAGGGTTCAGCAATCAGCCCCAGCATTTT; CDR3aa: CASSPTGFSNQPQHF
d_gene: TRBD1; v_gene: TRBV5-5; abundance: .; j_gene: TRBJ2-2; CDR3nt: TGTGCCAGCTACAGGGGGCTAAACGGGGAGCTGTTTTTT; CDR3aa: CASYRGLNGELFF
d_gene: .; v_gene: TRBV7-7; abundance: .; j_gene: TRBJ2-3; CDR3nt: TGTGCCAGCAGCTTATCATACATCACAGATACGCAGTATTTT; CDR3aa: CASSLSYITDTQYF
d_gene: .; v_gene: TRBV5-6; abundance: .; j_gene: TRBJ2-1; CDR3nt: TGTGCCAGCAGCTTGCCAAACAATGAGCAGTTCTTC; CDR3aa: CASSLPNNEQFF
d_gene: TRBD2; v_gene: TRBV7-9; abundance: .; j_gene: TRBJ2-1; CDR3nt: TGTGCCAGCAGCCCGACTAGCGGGGTTAACAATGAGCAGTTCTTC; CDR3aa: CASSPTSGVNNEQFF
d_gene: TRBD2; v_gene: TRBV27; abundance: .; j_gene: TRBJ2-1; CDR3nt: TGTGCCAGCAGAACGTTAGCGGGGGAGGAGGATGAGCAGTTCTTC; CDR3aa: CASRTLAGEEDEQFF
d_gene: .; v_gene: TRBV30; abundance: .; j_gene: TRBJ2-1; CDR3nt: TGTGCCTGGAGTGTACTGAGCCGGCTAGCGATACGTGAGCAGTTCTTC; CDR3aa: CAWSVLSRLAIREQFF
d_gene: TRBD1; v_gene: TRBV28; abundance: .; j_gene: TRBJ2-5; CDR3nt: TGTGCCAGCAGTCAACCCGGGACAGATCAAGAGACCCAGTACTTC; CDR3aa: CASSQPGTDQETQYF
d_gene: .; v_gene: TRBV4-1; abundance: .; j_gene: TRBJ1-2; CDR3nt: TGCGCCAGCAGCCAGGGTACAGGGACCTTTGGCTACACCTTC; CDR3aa: CASSQGTGTFGYTF
d_gene: .; v_gene: TRBV9; abundance: .; j_gene: TRBJ1-2; CDR3nt: TGTGCCAGCAGCTCAACACCGCAGGGCTATGGCTACACCTTC; CDR3aa: CASSSTPQGYGYTF
d_gene: .; v_gene: TRBV28; abundance: .; j_gene: TRBJ1-4; CDR3nt: TGTGCCAGTAGCCAGGGGTTCAATGAAAAACTGTTTTTT; CDR3aa: CASSQGFNEKLFF
d_gene: .; v_gene: TRBV28; abundance: .; j_gene: TRBJ2-1; CDR3nt: TGTGCCAGCTCCCCCCCTGGCCGGGGAAATGAGCAGTTCTTC; CDR3aa: CASSPPGRGNEQFF
d_gene: TRBD1; v_gene: TRBV28; abundance: .; j_gene: TRBJ1-2; CDR3nt: TGTGCCAGCACAACCGGGACAGGGGGCCGGGGGGGCTACACCTTC; CDR3aa: CASTTGTGGRGGYTF
d_gene: TRBD1; v_gene: TRBV28; abundance: .; j_gene: TRBJ1-3; CDR3nt: TGTGCCAGCAAAGGGACAGCAGGAAACACCATATATTTT; CDR3aa: CASKGTAGNTIYF
d_gene: TRBD2; v_gene: TRBV7-2; abundance: once; j_gene: TRBJ2-1; CDR3nt: TGTGCCAGCAGCCTCAGCGGGGGGTACAATGAGCAGTTCTTC; CDR3aa: CASSLSGGYNEQFF
d_gene: .; v_gene: TRBV2; abundance: .; j_gene: TRBJ1-5; CDR3nt: TGTGCCAGCAGTCTTGGGAGGGATCAGCCCCAGCATTTT; CDR3aa: CASSLGRDQPQHF
d_gene: TRBD1; v_gene: TRBV10-3; abundance: .; j_gene: TRBJ1-5; CDR3nt: TGTGCCACCATGGACAGGGTGGATCAGCCCCAGCATTTT; CDR3aa: CATMDRVDQPQHF
d_gene: .; v_gene: TRBV4-1; abundance: .; j_gene: TRBJ1-6; CDR3nt: TGCGCCAGCAGCCAACAAGACAGTTTTTCACCCCTCCACTTT; CDR3aa: CASSQQDSFSPLHF
d_gene: .; v_gene: TRBV6-5; abundance: once; j_gene: TRBJ2-7; CDR3nt: TGTGCCAGCAGTTACGCACAGGCGATCGGCAACGAGCAGTACTTC; CDR3aa: CASSYAQAIGNEQYF
d_gene: TRBD2; v_gene: TRBV30; abundance: .; j_gene: TRBJ2-1; CDR3nt: TGTGCCTGGAAGAGGACTAGCTCCTACAATGAGCAGTTCTTC; CDR3aa: CAWKRTSSYNEQFF
d_gene: .; v_gene: TRBV9; abundance: .; j_gene: TRBJ2-5; CDR3nt: TGTGCCAGCAGCGTAGCTCTGGAGGGTGGCGAGACCCAGTACTTC; CDR3aa: CASSVALEGGETQYF
d_gene: .; v_gene: TRBV29-1; abundance: .; j_gene: TRBJ2-7; CDR3nt: TGCAGCGCCTCCCTTGGGGGCGGCGACGAGCAGTACTTC; CDR3aa: CSASLGGGDEQYF
d_gene: TRBD1; v_gene: TRBV27; abundance: .; j_gene: TRBJ1-5; CDR3nt: TGTGCCAGCAGTTTAAAGTTTTGGGGGACAGGGAACAATCAGCCCCAGCATTTT; CDR3aa: CASSLKFWGTGNNQPQHF
d_gene: .; v_gene: TRBV20-1; abundance: once; j_gene: TRBJ1-2; CDR3nt: TGCAGTACAGTCGGCGGGAATGGCTACACCTTC; CDR3aa: CSTVGGNGYTF
d_gene: TRBD2; v_gene: TRBV28; abundance: .; j_gene: TRBJ2-3; CDR3nt: TGTGCCAGCAGCAACCCTTCGGGAGGGCCTGAAGATACGCAGTATTTT; CDR3aa: CASSNPSGGPEDTQYF
d_gene: .; v_gene: TRBV11-2; abundance: .; j_gene: TRBJ1-5; CDR3nt: TGTGCCAGCTCCGGAGGTAGCAATCAGCCCCAGCATTTT; CDR3aa: CASSGGSNQPQHF
d_gene: TRBD1; v_gene: TRBV7-9; abundance: .; j_gene: TRBJ1-2; CDR3nt: TGTGCCAGCAGCTTTGTACAGGGGGACGGGGGCTACACCTTC; CDR3aa: CASSFVQGDGGYTF
d_gene: TRBD2; v_gene: TRBV19; abundance: .; j_gene: TRBJ2-1; CDR3nt: TGTGCCAGTAGTACGAGCGGGGGGGCCTACAATGAGCAGTTCTTC; CDR3aa: CASSTSGGAYNEQFF
d_gene: .; v_gene: TRBV27; abundance: few; j_gene: TRBJ2-7; CDR3nt: TGTGCCAGCAGTCTCGGTCCCTCCTACGAGCAGTACTTC; CDR3aa: CASSLGPSYEQYF
d_gene: TRBD1; v_gene: TRBV2; abundance: .; j_gene: TRBJ1-5; CDR3nt: TGTGCCAGCAGTGGCTTAAAGGCAGGGGGCATTCGCAATCAGCCCCAGCATTTT; CDR3aa: CASSGLKAGGIRNQPQHF
d_gene: .; v_gene: TRBV27; abundance: .; j_gene: TRBJ2-1; CDR3nt: TGTGCCTCTGGGCAGGCAGAGCAGTTCTTC; CDR3aa: CASGQAEQFF
d_gene: TRBD1; v_gene: TRBV2; abundance: .; j_gene: TRBJ1-1; CDR3nt: TGTGCCAGCAGTCCCGACAGGGGGAACACTGAAGCTTTCTTT; CDR3aa: CASSPDRGNTEAFF
d_gene: TRBD1; v_gene: TRBV7-2; abundance: .; j_gene: TRBJ2-7; CDR3nt: TGTGCCAGCAGCTTATGGCAGGGGGCGGACGAGCAGTACTTC; CDR3aa: CASSLWQGADEQYF
d_gene: TRBD1; v_gene: TRBV18; abundance: .; j_gene: TRBJ2-3; CDR3nt: TGTGCCAGCTCACTTGGGACAGGGCGTGATACGCAGTATTTT; CDR3aa: CASSLGTGRDTQYF
d_gene: .; v_gene: TRBV6-6; abundance: .; j_gene: TRBJ2-7; CDR3nt: TGTGCCAGCGTCCTACGGAGAGAGTCCTACGAGCAGTACTTC; CDR3aa: CASVLRRESYEQYF
d_gene: .; v_gene: TRBV29-1; abundance: .; j_gene: TRBJ1-5; CDR3nt: TGCAGCGTTGAAGCAGGGGTTGGTCAGCCCCAGCATTTT; CDR3aa: CSVEAGVGQPQHF
d_gene: TRBD2; v_gene: TRBV6-5; abundance: once; j_gene: TRBJ2-3; CDR3nt: TGTGCCAGCAGTTGGGAGCGGGGGGCCCTGTTGGATACGCAGTATTTT; CDR3aa: CASSWERGALLDTQYF
d_gene: TRBD1; v_gene: TRBV7-2; abundance: .; j_gene: TRBJ2-7; CDR3nt: TGTGCCAGCAGCGGACAGGGGGTGACCTCCTACGAGCAGTACTTC; CDR3aa: CASSGQGVTSYEQYF